These 2 T cell receptor beta chains originate from one sample sequenced in a study of CD8 T cells in ankylosing spondylitis. TCRdb reprocessed the 5' RACE reads via MiXCR and lists one record per CDR3 protein. The sample includes 130,000 or so distinct CDR3 sequences, 7% of them seen just once. Input material: blood, either unsorted or a sorted T cell fraction (not recorded which). The source is a male donor with ankylosing spondylitis or in good health (not recorded which).

This rearrangement joins TRBV28 to TRBJ2-4, with 8 positions matching TRBD1. V was pared by 10 bases and J by 1 base, with 15 bases of the junction left unmatched. This CDR3 is built from 17 residues. From germline, CDR1 is MDHEN and CDR2 SYDVKM. The CDR3 bases are TGTGCCACTCATCGACAGGGGCCCTGGGGTGCCAAAAACATTCAGTACTTC. Its protein product is CATHRQGPWGAKNIQYF.

This clonotype was found many times. The rearrangement links TRBV29-1 to TRBJ2-3, with TRBD1 as a possible D gene (7 bases). V lost 5 bases and J 2 bases, leaving 14 bases between the germline ends. CDR3 length: 14 residues. CDR1 and CDR2 from the germline V gene are SQVTM and ANQGSEA. The CDR3 loop reads CSVSQGGHTDTQYF. The CDR3, as DNA: TGCAGCGTTTCCCAGGGGGGCCACACAGATACGCAGTATTTT.